This T cell receptor (beta chain) was sequenced during a study of CD8 T cells in Susac syndrome. Overall study results and limits: The TCR sequencing and HLA analysis in the study involved a relatively small number of individuals, as the study acknowledged.

A quantity of roughly 0.5 to 1 ug RNA underwent reverse transcription using random hexamers. Amplification of TCR beta CDR3 spanned 54 Vbeta and 13 Jbeta via immunoSEQ multiplex PCR. TCRdb used MiXCR to reprocess the immunoSEQ multiplex PCR reads, holding one entry per CDR3 protein. Here the sample spans some 150,000 distinct CDR3 sequences, 94% being singletons. The V and J ends lost 1 base and 3 bases respectively, with 6 bases between them. The CDR3 contains 13 residues. Germline CDR1 reads LNHDA; CDR2 reads SQIVND (reference sequence). TCR beta from blood CD8+ and CD4+ T cells was sequenced. FACS was used to enrich TEMRA cells, whereas the CD8+ and CD4+ T cells were obtained by negative isolation. Worth noting for this clonotype: Antigen: not known.

The sequencing input was CD4+ T cells from PBMCs. This TCR was sampled from a human donor in good health. The chain combines TRBV19 with TRBJ1-2; no definite D call. The CDR3 sequence is CASSIAGDYGYTF. CDR3 bases: TGTGCCAGTAGTATAGCCGGGGACTATGGCTACACCTTC.